Here is one TCR beta chain with its context. In the original processing: Cell counts per sample came from amplifying reference gene primers. The repertoire was sequenced with immunoSEQ multiplex PCR; TCRdb's copy has only in-frame clones and lacks some. The D gene and trimming were derived from the DNA, and the V and J assignments and clone size from that table. The sample yields around 66,000 clones, roughly 86% seen once. This entry is derived from a study of blood T cell repertoires in COVID-19. About the research overall: Samples came from the United States, Italy and Spain, spanning acute and convalescent COVID-19. Sample material is recorded as cDNA or gDNA derived from T cells, B-cell-depleted T cells, or PBMCs.

This CDR3 contains 13 residues. V was trimmed by 5 bases and J by 3 bases, leaving 10 bases between them. CDR1 and CDR2 from the germline V gene are LNHDA and SQIVND (reference sequence). The receptor was isolated from a man between 60 and 75 years old with acute or convalescent COVID-19. Specimen: peripheral blood. The chain couples TRBV19 to TRBJ1-1, with D hard to call. CDR3 DNA: TGTGCCAGTAGTCCTGAAGCACACACTGAAGCTTTCTTT. Protein product: CASSPEAHTEAFF.